Listed here are 30 T cell receptor beta chains from one sample, sequenced in a study of blood T cell repertoires in COVID-19. Only in-frame clones appear in the TCRdb table, and some are missing; sequencing was by immunoSEQ multiplex PCR. The sample has 100,000 or so clones; 69% are singletons. Sequencing was done on a sample of peripheral blood. Receptor source: a man aged 80 or over with acute or convalescent COVID-19.

The chain carries TRBV6-5 and TRBJ2-6, with D maybe TRBD1 (6 bases). Germline CDR1 reads MNHEY; CDR2 reads SVGAGI. This CDR3 is built from 15 residues. Trimming stripped 6 bases from V and 4 bases from J, with 13 bases between. CDR3 loop: CASRPQGSGANVLTF. The DNA of the CDR3 is TGTGCCAGCAGACCACAGGGCTCCGGGGCCAACGTCCTGACTTTC.

The chain has TRBV10-3 and TRBJ1-1; no clear D gene. The length of the CDR3 is 16 residues. V was shortened by 2 bases and J by 0 bases, with 13 bases between the two germline ends. The germline V gene encodes CDR1 ENHRY and CDR2 SYGVKD. The CDR3 DNA reads TGTGCCATCAGTGAGCCGAAACCCCAGATGAACACTGAAGCTTTCTTT. Its protein is CAISEPKPQMNTEAFF.

The chain is built from TRBV7-2 and TRBJ2-5; 8 bases map to TRBD2. The V segment lost 3 bases and the J segment 1 base; nucleotides outside the gene matches: 4. The germline V gene has CDR1 SGHTA and CDR2 FQGNSA. This CDR3 has 15 residues. CDR3 bases: TGTGCCAGCAGCTTCGGGGGGGGGCCCCAAGAGACCCAGTACTTC. Translation gives CASSFGGGPQETQYF. Together with reference TRBV7-2 and TRBJ2-5, the CDR3 gives the full variable domain: GAGVSQSPSNKVTEKGKDVELRCDPISGHTALYWYRQSLGQGLEFLIYFQGNSAPDKSGLPSDRFSAERTGGSVSTLTIQRTQQEDSAVYLCASSFGGGPQETQYFGPGTRLLVL.

The chain combines TRBV12-3 or TRBV12-4 with TRBJ1-2, with 7 bases matching TRBD1. This CDR3 spans 13 amino acids. V dropped 6 bases and J dropped 2; count of bases not matched to a gene: 3. Here the CDR3 DNA reads TGTGCCAGCAGCAAACAGGGGAACTATGGCTACACCTTC. This gives the protein CASSKQGNYGYTF.

V is TRBV6-6 and J is TRBJ2-3; TRBD2 agrees at 10 bases. The CDR3 runs to 14 residues. Trimming removed 4 bases from V and 3 bases from J; junction bases left unmatched: 1. Germline V gives CDR1 MNHNY, CDR2 SVGAGI (reference sequence). Here the CDR3 reads CASSSAGGTDTQYF. The CDR3 bases are TGTGCCAGCAGTTCAGCGGGAGGGACAGATACGCAGTATTTT.

V gene TRBV15 combines with J gene TRBJ1-2; TRBD1 matches 10 bases. The CDR3 spans 15 residues. V lost 4 bases to trimming and J lost 8 bases; unmatched junction nucleotides: 10. CDR1 and CDR2 (germline): LNHNV, YYDKDF (reference sequence). The CDR3 DNA reads as TGTGCCACCAGCACAAGAGACAGGGGGCTTCAGGGCTACACCTTC. Amino acids: CATSTRDRGLQGYTF.

This clone turned up a few times. The chain has TRBV7-8 and TRBJ1-6, with D perhaps matching TRBD1 (6 bases). The V end was cut by 8 bases, the J end by 6 bases, with 14 bases between. The CDR3 loop spans 14 amino acids. Germline CDR1 SGHVS, CDR2 FQNEAQ. CDR3 amino acids: CASAPGGPNSPLHF. Written as DNA, the CDR3 is TGTGCCAGCGCCCCGGGGGGCCCTAATTCACCCCTCCACTTT.

The genes are TRBV7-4 and TRBJ2-7; no firm D call. This CDR3 region has 16 residues. Per germline, CDR1 SGHVT and CDR2 SQSDAQ. V was clipped by 1 base and J by 3 bases, with 16 bases between them. As DNA, the CDR3 is TGTGCCAGCAGCTTAGTAACCCGACACTTGTACTACGAGCAGTACTTC. Its translation is CASSLVTRHLYYEQYF.

The chain has TRBV6-5 and TRBJ1-3, with D unresolved. Germline CDR1 and CDR2: MNHEY and SVGAGI. CDR3 size: 15 residues. V was shortened by 7 bases and J by 0 bases, with 13 bases between the two germline ends. This CDR3 reads CASILAAGSGNTIYF. CDR3 coding DNA: TGTGCCAGCATTCTGGCCGCGGGCTCTGGAAACACCATATATTTT.

This clone turned up a few times. The chain recombines TRBV11-1 with TRBJ2-1; TRBD2 might be the D (6 bases). This CDR3 is built from 13 residues. V was cut by 6 bases and J by 9 bases, with 15 bases left in between. Germline V lookup: CDR1 SGHAT, CDR2 FQDESV (reference sequence). CDR3 coding DNA: TGTGCCAGCAGTTTGGGGACTTCGGGTGAGCAGTTCTTC. Protein sequence: CASSLGTSGEQFF.

CDR3 loop: CASSFAGGDEQFF. The DNA of the CDR3 is TGTGCCAGCAGTTTTGCCGGTGGAGATGAGCAGTTCTTC. The rearrangement joins TRBV12-3 or TRBV12-4 to TRBJ2-1; the D is unclear. The CDR3 spans 13 residues. V was pared by 3 bases and J by 8 bases, with 11 bases between.

The chain employs TRBV19 and TRBJ1-5; 11 positions match TRBD1. V gave up 6 bases and J gave up 6 bases; unmatched junction bases: 1. The CDR3 extends over 13 amino acids. CDR1 and CDR2 (germline): LNHDA, SQIVND (reference sequence). The CDR3 loop reads CASRGTGGQPQHF. In nucleotides, the CDR3 is TGTGCCAGTAGGGGGACAGGGGGTCAGCCCCAGCATTTT.

The chain recombines TRBV10-3 with TRBJ2-7; 9 positions match TRBD1. CDR3 size: 15 residues. Looked up from germline, CDR1 is ENHRY and CDR2 is SYGVKD. V gave up 2 bases and J gave up 7 bases; unmatched junction bases: 9. The CDR3 loop reads CAISEPDRGSREQYF. CDR3 DNA: TGTGCCATCAGTGAGCCTGACAGGGGGTCGCGAGAGCAGTACTTC.

The chain couples TRBV19 to TRBJ2-2; 10 bases align to TRBD1. The J segment lost 7 bases and the V segment lost 10 bases, leaving 12 bases of the junction unmatched. The CDR3 covers 15 residues. Germline CDR1 is LNHDA and CDR2 is SQIVND (reference sequence). The CDR3 loop is CATLRGQGFHGELFF. The CDR3 coding sequence is TGTGCCACTCTACGGGGACAGGGGTTCCACGGGGAGCTGTTTTTT.

The chain combines TRBV19 with TRBJ1-5; tentative D call: TRBD1 (5 bases). Germline CDR1 is LNHDA and CDR2 is SQIVND (reference sequence). Trimming stripped 10 bases from V and 1 base from J, with 11 bases between. The CDR3 runs 13 residues. The CDR3 sequence: CATAGDSNQPQHF. The CDR3 coding sequence is TGTGCCACCGCGGGGGACAGCAATCAGCCCCAGCATTTT.

This clone was detected only a few times. The chain has TRBV6-1 and TRBJ1-2, with D tentatively TRBD1 (5 bases). The V gene's germline CDR1 is MNHNS and CDR2 SASEGT. V was trimmed by 2 bases and J by 2 bases, leaving 12 bases between them. There are 15 residues in the CDR3. CDR3 DNA: TGTGCCAGCAGTGAATACGCAGGGATGAACTATGGCTACACCTTC. Residues: CASSEYAGMNYGYTF.

This clone was counted between two and nine times. V usage is TRBV19 and J usage is TRBJ2-7; 9 bases are shared with TRBD2. Germline CDR1 is LNHDA and CDR2 is SQIVND (reference sequence). This CDR3 region has 14 residues. The V segment lost 5 bases and the J segment 5 bases; nucleotides outside the gene matches: 7. The CDR3 loop reads CASSASGTSNEQYF. The CDR3 DNA reads TGTGCCAGTAGTGCCTCCGGGACTAGCAACGAGCAGTACTTC. The full variable domain, completed using reference TRBV19 and TRBJ2-7, is DGGITQSPKYLFRKEGQNVTLSCEQNLNHDAMYWYRQDPGQGLRLIYYSQIVNDFQKGDIAEGYSVSREKKESFPLTVTSAQKNPTAFYLCASSASGTSNEQYFGPGTRLTVT.

In this sample, this clone turned up a few times. V and J are TRBV3-1 (or the pseudogene TRBV3-2) and TRBJ1-1; D not certain. Germline loops: CDR1 LGHDT, CDR2 YNNKEL (reference sequence). V was cut by 6 bases and J by 4 bases, with 12 bases left in between. The CDR3 runs 13 residues. The CDR3 DNA reads as TGTGCCAGCAGTCGGGAGGGAGTCACTGAAGCTTTCTTT. This gives the protein CASSREGVTEAFF.

The chain combines TRBV28 with TRBJ1-4, with D perhaps TRBD1 (6 bases). The V end lost 7 bases, the J end lost 4 bases, and 16 bases lay between the germline ends. Per the germline V gene, CDR1 is MDHEN and CDR2 is SYDVKM. The CDR3 sequence is 15 residues long. The DNA for the CDR3 is TGTGCCAGCAACGGTTGGACAGCTAATAATGAAAAACTGTTTTTT. It codes for CASNGWTANNEKLFF.

The genes are TRBV10-3 and TRBJ2-3; 9 nucleotides agree with TRBD2. Trimming took 3 bases from V and 5 from J; bases not matched to a gene: 6. Per germline, CDR1 ENHRY and CDR2 SYGVKD. This CDR3 is built from 15 residues. The CDR3 sequence: CAISEEVAGVDTQYF. In nucleotides, the CDR3 is TGTGCCATCAGTGAAGAGGTAGCGGGAGTAGATACGCAGTATTTT.

The chain carries TRBV11-2 and TRBJ2-7; possibly TRBD2 for D (6 bases). V lost 1 base and J 2 bases, leaving 12 bases between the germline ends. The CDR3 is 15 residues long. Germline CDR1 reads SGHAT; CDR2 reads FQNNGV. The CDR3 region is CASSLVSGGAYEQYF. The DNA for the CDR3 is TGTGCCAGCAGCTTAGTAAGCGGAGGGGCCTACGAGCAGTACTTC.

This clone was counted only a few times. This rearrangement joins TRBV7-9 to TRBJ1-5; no reliable D call. V was cut by 3 bases and J by 7 bases, with 7 bases left in between. Per germline, CDR1 SEHNR and CDR2 FQNEAQ (reference sequence). The CDR3 length is 12 residues. CDR3 nucleotides: TGTGCCAGCAGCTTCGAGAAGCAGCCCCAGCATTTT. Its translation: CASSFEKQPQHF.

This clone was counted ten times or more. The chain links TRBV28 to TRBJ2-7, with 10 bases identical to TRBD1. The V gene's germline CDR1 is MDHEN and CDR2 SYDVKM. The CDR3 length is 13 residues. V was pared by 7 bases and J by 7 bases, with 7 bases of the junction left unmatched. CDR3 in DNA: TGTGCCAGCAAGGGGACAGGGGTGGGTGAGCAGTACTTC. Protein sequence: CASKGTGVGEQYF.

This sequence joins TRBV27 and TRBJ1-5; D perhaps matches TRBD1 (5 bases). With 6 bases removed from V and 2 bases from J, the gap between germline ends came to 8 bases. CDR1 and CDR2 from the germline V gene are MNHEY and SMNVEV (reference sequence). This CDR3 region has 13 residues. This CDR3 reads CASRQGRNQPQHF. CDR3 in DNA: TGTGCCAGCAGGCAGGGTCGCAATCAGCCCCAGCATTTT.

The CDR3 nucleotides are TGTGCCAGCAGTACAGGGTCAACCCTCTCTGGGGCCAACGTCCTGACTTTC. Its protein is CASSTGSTLSGANVLTF. The chain is built from TRBV2 and TRBJ2-6; weak D call: TRBD1 (6 bases). Germline V CDR1 and CDR2: SNHLY, FYNNEI. This CDR3 is 17 amino acids long. V was pared by 5 bases and J by 0 bases, with 14 bases between.

The chain combines TRBV9 with TRBJ1-3; 9 bases are a match to TRBD1. The CDR3 totals 16 residues. Trimming took 3 bases from V and 4 from J; bases not matched to a gene: 8. The germline gives CDR1 SGDLS, CDR2 YYNGEE. CDR3 protein: CASSAQGQGSGNTIYF. The CDR3 bases are TGTGCCAGCAGCGCCCAAGGACAGGGGTCGGGAAACACCATATATTTT.

Ten or more counts support this clone. The genes are TRBV19 and TRBJ1-6; D ambiguous. Germline V CDR1 and CDR2: LNHDA, SQIVND (reference sequence). Between the trimmed V and J ends, which lost 9 bases and 6 bases, there was a span of 15 bases. The CDR3 spans 14 residues. The chain's CDR3 is CASTLPTGNSPLHF. The CDR3 nucleotides are TGTGCCAGCACCTTGCCGACGGGTAATTCACCCCTCCACTTT.

This chain uses TRBV29-1 with TRBJ2-5, with D perhaps matching TRBD1 (7 bases). Trimming removed 6 bases at V and 4 bases at J, with 18 bases between. Germline assignment: CDR1 SQVTM and CDR2 ANQGSEA. This CDR3 is built from 14 residues. This CDR3 reads CSVGSGGRSETQYF. The CDR3, as DNA: TGCAGCGTGGGGTCAGGGGGGCGGTCAGAGACCCAGTACTTC. Filled out from reference TRBV29-1 and TRBJ2-5, the complete variable domain reads SAVISQKPSRDICQRGTSLTIQCQVDSQVTMMFWYRQQPGQSLTLIATANQGSEATYESGFVIDKFPISRPNLTFSTLTVSNMSPEDSSIYLCSVGSGGRSETQYFGPGTRLLVL.

This clone has a count of ten or more. J is TRBJ1-5 and V is TRBV18; D unresolved. Per the germline V gene, CDR1 is KGHSH and CDR2 is LQKENI. Trimming stripped 6 bases from V and 5 bases from J, with 8 bases between. This CDR3 is built from 12 residues. CDR3 amino acids: CASSRYDQPQHF. CDR3 DNA: TGTGCCAGCTCCCGGTATGATCAGCCCCAGCATTTT.

J is TRBJ2-6 and V is TRBV11-2; possibly TRBD1 for D (5 bases). V was cut by 0 bases and J by 0 bases, with 12 bases left in between. There are 18 residues in the CDR3. The germline gives CDR1 SGHAT, CDR2 FQNNGV. CDR3 amino acids: CASSLDAGLISGANVLTF. In DNA form, the CDR3 reads TGTGCCAGCAGCTTAGATGCAGGGTTAATCTCTGGGGCCAACGTCCTGACTTTC.